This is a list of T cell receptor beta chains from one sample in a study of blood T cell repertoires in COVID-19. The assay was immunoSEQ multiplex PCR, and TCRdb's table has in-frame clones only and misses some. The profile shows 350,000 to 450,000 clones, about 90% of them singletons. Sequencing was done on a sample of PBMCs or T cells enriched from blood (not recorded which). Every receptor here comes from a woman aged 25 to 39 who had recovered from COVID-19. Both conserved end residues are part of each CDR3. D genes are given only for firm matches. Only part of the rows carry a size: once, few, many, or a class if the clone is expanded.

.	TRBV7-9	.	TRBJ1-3	TGTGCCAGCAGCTTATCAGGAAACACCATATATTTT	CASSLSGNTIYF
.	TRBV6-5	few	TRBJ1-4	TGTGCCAGCAGTTATAACAGTGCACATGAAAAACTGTTTTTT	CASSYNSAHEKLFF
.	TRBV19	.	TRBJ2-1	TGTGCCAGTAGTTGGTCGGCAGGTAGGGAGCAGTTCTTC	CASSWSAGREQFF
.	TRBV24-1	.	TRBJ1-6	TGTGCCACCAGTGATTTGGGAGGAATAAGCTCCTATAATTCACCCCTCCACTTT	CATSDLGGISSYNSPLHF
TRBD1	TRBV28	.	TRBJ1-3	TGTGCCAGCAGCGATCGACAGGGGCCAAACACCATATATTTT	CASSDRQGPNTIYF
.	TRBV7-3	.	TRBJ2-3	TGTGCCAGCAGCTTACAGGGGATACGCACAGATACGCAGTATTTT	CASSLQGIRTDTQYF
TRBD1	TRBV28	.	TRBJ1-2	TGTGCCAGCAGCCAACCGGGACAGGGCAACTATGGCTACACCTTC	CASSQPGQGNYGYTF
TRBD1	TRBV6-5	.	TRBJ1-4	TGTGCCAGCAGGTTTGACAGGGGGAATGAAAAACTGTTTTTT	CASRFDRGNEKLFF
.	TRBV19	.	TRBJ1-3	TGTGCCAGTAGTATGTGGACATCAAACTCTGGAAACACCATATATTTT	CASSMWTSNSGNTIYF
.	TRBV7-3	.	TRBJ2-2	TGTGCCAGCAGCTTACGGTTGAACACCGGGGAGCTGTTTTTT	CASSLRLNTGELFF
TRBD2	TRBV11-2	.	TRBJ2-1	TGTGCCAGCAGCCTCGGACTAGTCGGTGAGCAGTTCTTC	CASSLGLVGEQFF
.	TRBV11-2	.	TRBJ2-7	TGTGCCAGCAGCTTAAGCTTTGCGACAGCCTACGAGCAGTACTTC	CASSLSFATAYEQYF
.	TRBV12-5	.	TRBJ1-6	TGTGCTAGTGGTTTGCGCCAGGGTAATTCACCCCTCCACTTT	CASGLRQGNSPLHF
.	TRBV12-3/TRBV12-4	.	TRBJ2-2	TGTGCCAGCAGTTTAGTTAACGGGGAGCTGTTTTTT	CASSLVNGELFF
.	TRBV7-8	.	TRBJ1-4	TGTGCCAGCAGCTGGGACATGGGGGAAAAACTGTTTTTT	CASSWDMGEKLFF